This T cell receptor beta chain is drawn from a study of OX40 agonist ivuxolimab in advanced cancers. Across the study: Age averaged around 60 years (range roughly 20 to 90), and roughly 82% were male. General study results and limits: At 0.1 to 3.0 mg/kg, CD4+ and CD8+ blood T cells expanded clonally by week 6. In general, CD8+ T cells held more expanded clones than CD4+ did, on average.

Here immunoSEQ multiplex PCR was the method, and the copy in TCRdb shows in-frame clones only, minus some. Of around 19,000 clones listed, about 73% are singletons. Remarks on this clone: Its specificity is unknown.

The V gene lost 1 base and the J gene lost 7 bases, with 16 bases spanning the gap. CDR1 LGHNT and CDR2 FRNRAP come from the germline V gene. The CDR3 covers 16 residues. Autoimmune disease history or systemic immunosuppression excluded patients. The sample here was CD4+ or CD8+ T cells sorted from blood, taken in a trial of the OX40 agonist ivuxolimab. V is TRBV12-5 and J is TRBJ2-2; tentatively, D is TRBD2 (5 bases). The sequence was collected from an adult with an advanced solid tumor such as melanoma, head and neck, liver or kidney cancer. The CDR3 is CASGLGIGSLSGELFF. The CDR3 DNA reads TGTGCTAGTGGTTTGGGAATAGGGAGTTTGAGCGGGGAGCTGTTTTTT.